This passage covers 17 T cell receptor beta chains from one sample sequenced in a study of post-analysis software for immune sequencing data. The study's findings and limits: There were five TRBV segments more frequent in patients than controls, and TRBV5-6, TRBV5-1 and TRBV20-1 were among them.

These receptors are not linked to any known antigen. The library was made from cDNA and included unique molecular identifiers. TCRdb recomputed calls from the PCR reads with MiXCR, one row per CDR3 protein. Of about 200,000 distinct CDR3 sequences in the sample, over 25% were seen once. The sequenced sample was blood. These TCRs come from a girl aged 2 to 17 with multiple sclerosis.

V is TRBV20-1 and J is TRBJ2-5, with D perhaps matching TRBD2 (5 bases). The J call may be incorrect, as the DNA end agrees better with TRBJ2-7. CDR3 length: 17 amino acids. CDR1 and CDR2 (germline): DFQATT, SNEGSKA (reference sequence). CDR3 amino acids: CSARDPGSRSYGSEQYF. The CDR3 DNA follows: TGCAGTGCTAGAGACCCGGGTAGCAGGAGCTATGGGAGCGAGCAGTACTTC.

The chain joins TRBV7-9 to TRBJ2-7, with TRBD1 matching 10 bases. Trimming removed 9 bases from V and 1 base from J; junction bases left unmatched: 12. CDR1 is SEHNR and CDR2 is FQNEAQ in the germline V gene (reference sequence). This CDR3 comprises 16 residues. The CDR3 bases are TGTGCCAGTAGAAATACCGGGACAGGGGCATCCTACGAGCAGTACTTC. Its translation is CASRNTGTGASYEQYF.

This clonotype was detected many times. The chain employs TRBV5-1 and TRBJ2-7, with no clear D. Germline CDR1 reads SGHRS; CDR2 reads YFSETQ. Trimming left V 1 base short and J 2 bases short, with 13 bases between. The CDR3 runs 15 residues. The CDR3: CASSLIDVHTYEQYF. CDR3 coding DNA: TGCGCCAGCAGCTTGATCGACGTCCACACCTACGAGCAGTACTTC.

The chain is built from TRBV7-9 and TRBJ2-7; TRBD1 aligns across 7 bases. The CDR3 is made up of 14 amino acids. From germline, CDR1 is SEHNR and CDR2 FQNEAQ (reference sequence). Losses at the gene ends were 5 bases for V and 3 bases for J; bases not matched to a gene: 7. Here the CDR3 DNA reads TGTGCCAGCAGCCCAAGGACAGGAGACTACGAGCAGTACTTC. Encoded protein: CASSPRTGDYEQYF.

This clonotype was observed a handful of times. The chain combines TRBV29-1 with TRBJ2-5, with a tentative D call TRBD1 (6 bases). The germline V gene has CDR1 SQVTM and CDR2 ANQGSEA. This CDR3 is 12 amino acids long. V gave up 3 bases and J gave up 5 bases, with 10 bases separating them. CDR3: CSVEERGETQYF. CDR3 in DNA: TGCAGCGTTGAGGAGAGGGGGGAGACCCAGTACTTC.

This clonotype turned up a few times. The chain uses TRBV5-1 and TRBJ1-1; D not certain. The CDR3 runs 13 residues. Germline CDR1 and CDR2: SGHRS and YFSETQ. The V end was cut by 7 bases, the J end by 2 bases, with 12 bases between. The chain's CDR3 is CASHKTGNTEAFF. The CDR3 bases are TGCGCCAGCCATAAAACGGGAAACACTGAAGCTTTCTTT.

The table lists this clonotype with many counts. The CDR3 bases are TGTGCCAGCAGCTTGTTGGCGGTCCTAGGAGAGACCCAGTACTTC. Amino acid sequence: CASSLLAVLGETQYF. The gene calls are TRBV5-5 and TRBJ2-5; no clear D gene. Germline V gives CDR1 SGHKS, CDR2 YYEKEE (reference sequence). V was trimmed by 1 base and J by 4 bases, leaving 14 bases between them. This CDR3 has 15 amino acids. Variable domain in full (rest from reference TRBV5-5 and TRBJ2-5): DAGVTQSPTHLIKTRGQQVTLRCSPISGHKSVSWYQQVLGQGPQFIFQYYEKEERGRGNFPDRFSARQFPNYSSELNVNALLLGDSALYLCASSLLAVLGETQYFGPGTRLLVL.

This chain uses TRBV6-5 with TRBJ2-1; 8 bases match TRBD2. Unmatched junction bases numbered 20, after V lost 4 bases and J lost 6 bases. Germline V gene lookup returns CDR1 MNHEY and CDR2 SVGAGI. The CDR3 extends over 19 amino acids. In DNA, the CDR3 is TGTGCCAGCAGTTCCAAAGCGGGGGTAATGCCGGAGGACCCCAATGAGCAGTTCTTC. This codes for CASSSKAGVMPEDPNEQFF.

Details on this clonotype: At one boundary the junction diverges from the germline segment, which might be a read error. The chain links TRBV4-1 to TRBJ1-5; possible D gene TRBD1, 6 bases. This CDR3 is built from 15 residues. Germline V lookup: CDR1 MGHRA, CDR2 YSYEKL. The CDR3 DNA reads TGCGCCAGCAGGCTCCAGAACAGGGCGGATCAGCTCCAGCATTTT. It translates to CASRLQNRADQLQHF.

This clonotype was counted once. One end of the junction fails to match germline, which may point to a read error. The chain employs TRBV5-1 and TRBJ1-5; weak D call: TRBD1 (6 bases). CDR1 is SGHRS, CDR2 YFSETQ, per germline. The CDR3 is 15 residues long. The CDR3 is CASSLGQGSSQPQHF. CDR3 bases: TGCGCCAGCAGCTTGGGCCAGGGGAGCAGTCAGCCCCAGCATTTT.

Many counts were recorded for this clonotype. The rearrangement uses TRBV7-2 and TRBJ2-1; D is uncertain. This CDR3 contains 13 residues. Per germline, CDR1 SGHTA and CDR2 FQGNSA. V gave up 1 base and J gave up 7 bases, with 8 bases separating them. CDR3 bases: TGTGCCAGCAGCTTAGGGGCTAGGAATGAGCAGTTCTTC. Its protein product is CASSLGARNEQFF.

The V gene is TRBV10-3, the J gene TRBJ1-4, with TRBD1 matching 7 bases. Germline loops: CDR1 ENHRY, CDR2 SYGVKD. The CDR3 contains 14 residues. V trimming: 6 bases; J trimming: 5 bases; junction bases outside the gene matches: 6. The CDR3 DNA sequence: TGTGCCATCAGCCAGGGGGGAGTCAATGAAAAACTGTTTTTT. Its translation is CAISQGGVNEKLFF.

The sample holds many counts of this clonotype. This rearrangement joins TRBV7-2 to TRBJ2-7; D not certain. The length of the CDR3 is 12 residues. The ends were cut back, 5 bases at V and 7 bases at J, with 12 bases in the middle. CDR1 is SGHTA and CDR2 is FQGNSA in the germline V gene. The CDR3 loop is CASSPLNLEQYF. CDR3 nucleotide sequence: TGTGCCAGCAGCCCCCTAAACCTAGAGCAGTACTTC.

The chain carries TRBV12-3 or TRBV12-4 and TRBJ2-5; 8 bases fit TRBD2. The V gene end was trimmed by 6 bases and the J gene end by 2 bases; junction bases not matched to a gene: 11. The CDR3 sequence is 16 residues long. The CDR3 is CASSPSAGGLQETQYF. Here the CDR3 DNA reads TGTGCCAGCAGCCCATCTGCGGGGGGCCTACAAGAGACCCAGTACTTC.

This clonotype came up a few times. J is TRBJ2-5 and V is TRBV29-1; 11 positions agree with TRBD2. The J call is doubtful: the DNA matches TRBJ2-7 better. This CDR3 is 15 amino acids long. Germline V lookup: CDR1 SQVTM, CDR2 ANQGSEA. The CDR3 loop reads CSVAGLAGGHYEQYF. As DNA, the CDR3 is TGCAGCGTTGCAGGGCTAGCGGGGGGCCACTACGAGCAGTACTTC.

This clonotype has at least ten counts. This chain uses TRBV20-1 with TRBJ1-2; D possibly corresponds to TRBD1 (6 bases). The germline V gene encodes CDR1 DFQATT and CDR2 SNEGSKA (reference sequence). V shed 6 bases and J shed 3 bases, with 14 bases lying between them. The CDR3 extends over 13 amino acids. The CDR3 DNA is TGCAGTGCCGGGGGGGGCAGCGACTATGGCTACACCTTC. Translated, it gives CSAGGGSDYGYTF.

This clonotype was counted ten times or more. J is TRBJ2-1 and V is TRBV20-1; either TRBD1 or TRBD2 may fit D (5 bases each). V dropped 5 bases and J dropped 7 bases, with 18 bases sitting between them. CDR3 size: 14 residues. Germline V CDR1 and CDR2: DFQATT, SNEGSKA (reference sequence). In DNA form, the CDR3 reads TGCAGTGCTGGCTCCGGGACCACCCGGAATGAGCAGTTCTTC. Residues: CSAGSGTTRNEQFF.